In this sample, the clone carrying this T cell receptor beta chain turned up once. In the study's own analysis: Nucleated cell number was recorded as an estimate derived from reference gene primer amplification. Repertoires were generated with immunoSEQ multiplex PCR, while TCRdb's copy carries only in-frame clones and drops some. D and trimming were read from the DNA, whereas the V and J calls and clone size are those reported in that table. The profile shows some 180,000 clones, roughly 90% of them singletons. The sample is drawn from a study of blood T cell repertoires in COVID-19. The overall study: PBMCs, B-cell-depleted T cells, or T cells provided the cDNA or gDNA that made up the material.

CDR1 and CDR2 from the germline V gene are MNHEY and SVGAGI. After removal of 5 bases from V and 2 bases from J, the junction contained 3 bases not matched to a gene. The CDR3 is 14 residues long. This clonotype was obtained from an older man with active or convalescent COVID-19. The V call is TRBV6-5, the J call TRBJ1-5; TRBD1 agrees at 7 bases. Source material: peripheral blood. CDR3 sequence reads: CASSPQGGNQPQHF. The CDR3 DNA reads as TGTGCCAGCAGTCCTCAGGGGGGCAATCAGCCCCAGCATTTT.